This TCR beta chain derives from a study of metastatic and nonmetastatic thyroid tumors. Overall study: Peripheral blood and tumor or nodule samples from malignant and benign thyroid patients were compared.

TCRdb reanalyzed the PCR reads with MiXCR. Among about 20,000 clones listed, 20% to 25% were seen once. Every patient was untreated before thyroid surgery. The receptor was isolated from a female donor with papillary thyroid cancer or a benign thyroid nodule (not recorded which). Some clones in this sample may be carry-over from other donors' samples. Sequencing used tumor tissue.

CDR3 protein: CASSPQRGQGLYEQYF. For the CDR3, the DNA is TGTGCCAGCTCACCTCAAAGGGGACAGGGGTTATACGAGCAGTACTTC. This rearrangement joins TRBV18 to TRBJ2-7; 10 bases map to TRBD1. This CDR3 spans 16 amino acids. V was pared by 3 bases and J by 4 bases, with 9 bases of the junction left unmatched. Germline loops: CDR1 KGHSH, CDR2 LQKENI.